This TCR beta chain was sequenced in a study of blood T cell repertoires in COVID-19. In assigning cohorts, the study relied on participant-reported clinical history. Exposed enrollees had met someone with a PCR-confirmed or clinician-diagnosed COVID-19 case at some point within the 2 weeks before study entry. From germline, CDR1 is KGHSH and CDR2 LQKENI. This CDR3 is built from 15 residues. V was cut by 4 bases and J by 1 base, with 8 bases left in between. Profiled with immunoSEQ multiplex PCR; TCRdb holds only in-frame clones, not every one. The data show about 62,000 clones, more than 55% seen once.

This sequence originates from a woman between 55 and 75 years old who had been exposed to COVID-19. The sample consisted of PBMCs or T cells enriched from blood (not recorded which). V is TRBV18 and J is TRBJ2-6, with D possibly being TRBD2 (6 bases). The CDR3 coding sequence is TGTGCCAGCTCACGGAGGGATTCTGGGGCCAACGTCCTGACTTTC. As protein: CASSRRDSGANVLTF.